This TCR beta chain was sequenced in a study of radiation and T cells in renal cell carcinoma. The time point was: blood 4 weeks post-SBRT, at nephrectomy. Treatment noted: 15 Gy SBRT to primary tumor, nephrectomy 4 weeks later. The tumor was a clear cell renal cell carcinoma. Libraries were prepared by immunoSEQ multiplex PCR; TCRdb keeps only in-frame clonotypes and omits some of them. Of some 150,000 clones in the sample, less than 90% were seen once. CDR1 and CDR2 from the germline V gene are SGHDT and YYEEEE. The V and J ends lost 3 bases and 6 bases, in that order; junction bases with no gene match: 5. CDR3 size: 13 residues.

The rearrangement joins TRBV5-6 to TRBJ2-7, with TRBD1 matching over 8 bases. Sequenced material: blood, taken from a patient whose treatment included radiotherapy and nephrectomy. The clonotype was recovered from a woman in her forties or fifties with renal cell carcinoma. DNA for the CDR3: TGTGCCAGCAGCTACGGACAGGGAGGCGAGCAGTACTTC. Translating it yields CASSYGQGGEQYF.